Following are 32 T cell receptor beta chains from one sample sequenced in a study of blood T cell repertoires in COVID-19. Assay: immunoSEQ multiplex PCR; the TCRdb copy retains only in-frame clones and omits some. Of 300,000 to 350,000 clones listed, 90% are singletons. The specimen was PBMCs or T cells enriched from blood (not recorded which). These receptors all stem from a young woman with acute COVID-19.

The rearrangement joins TRBV27 to TRBJ2-3; no firm D call. Trimming stripped 3 bases from V and 0 bases from J, with 4 bases between. In germline, CDR1 is MNHEY, CDR2 SMNVEV (reference sequence). CDR3 length equals 13 residues. CDR3 in DNA: TGTGCCAGCAGTTTGGCTAGCACAGATACGCAGTATTTT. It specifies CASSLASTDTQYF.

The rearrangement links TRBV6-4 to TRBJ1-4; D not certain. V gave up 4 bases and J gave up 0 bases, with 9 bases separating them. From germline, CDR1 is MRHNA and CDR2 SNTAGT. The CDR3 is made up of 15 amino acids. In nucleotides, the CDR3 is TGTGCCAGCAGTGCGGGGAGAGCAACTAATGAAAAACTGTTTTTT. Encoded protein: CASSAGRATNEKLFF.

This clone has a handful of counts. This sequence joins TRBV6-1 and TRBJ2-2; 11 nucleotides line up with TRBD2. The V segment lost 2 bases and the J segment 5 bases; nucleotides outside the gene matches: 10. Per the germline V gene, CDR1 is MNHNS and CDR2 is SASEGT. The CDR3 runs 18 residues. The CDR3: CASSESIYGTSGTGELFF. DNA for the CDR3: TGTGCCAGCAGTGAATCTATATACGGGACTAGCGGTACCGGGGAGCTGTTTTTT.

The chain joins TRBV7-2 to TRBJ2-3; the match to TRBD2 covers 7 bases. The V segment lost 5 bases and the J segment 6 bases; nucleotides outside the gene matches: 11. Germline V gives CDR1 SGHTA, CDR2 FQGNSA. This CDR3 spans 15 amino acids. The CDR3 sequence is CASSLRLAGGDTQYF. In nucleotides, the CDR3 is TGTGCCAGCAGCCTCAGACTAGCCGGCGGGGATACGCAGTATTTT.

This clone was counted between two and nine times. The rearrangement joins TRBV27 to TRBJ1-2; D uncertain. CDR1 is MNHEY, CDR2 SMNVEV, per germline (reference sequence). The V and J ends lost 4 bases and 4 bases respectively, with 10 bases between them. CDR3 length equals 13 residues. CDR3 amino acids: CASSSYGGYGYTF. The CDR3 DNA reads as TGTGCCAGCAGTTCCTACGGTGGCTATGGCTACACCTTC.

This clone was counted a single time. V gene TRBV2 combines with J gene TRBJ1-5, with D maybe TRBD1 (5 bases). The germline V gene has CDR1 SNHLY and CDR2 FYNNEI. This CDR3 comprises 13 residues. Between the trimmed V and J ends, which lost 8 bases and 5 bases, there was a span of 13 bases. This chain's CDR3 is CASSPQGDQPQHF. The CDR3 DNA reads as TGTGCCAGCTCCCCGCAGGGCGATCAGCCCCAGCATTTT.

Of note for this clone: Other DNA sequences in the same sample also yield this CDR3. The rearrangement links TRBV9 to TRBJ2-7; 7 positions match TRBD1. The J segment lost 2 bases and the V segment lost 0 bases, leaving 2 bases of the junction unmatched. This CDR3 has 14 amino acids. The germline CDR1 and CDR2 sequences are SGDLS and YYNGEE. CDR3 amino acids: CASSVGQGPYEQYF. The DNA for the CDR3 is TGTGCCAGCAGCGTAGGACAGGGCCCCTACGAGCAGTACTTC. Filled out from reference TRBV9 and TRBJ2-7, the complete variable domain reads DSGVTQTPKHLITATGQRVTLRCSPRSGDLSVYWYQQSLDQGLQFLIQYYNGEERAKGNILERFSAQQFPDLHSELNLSSLELGDSALYFCASSVGQGPYEQYFGPGTRLTVT.

J is TRBJ2-7 and V is TRBV27, with TRBD1 matching over 10 bases. The CDR3 contains 16 residues. The junction had 10 bases not matched to a gene; V was cut back by 8 bases and J by 0 bases. Germline assignment: CDR1 MNHEY and CDR2 SMNVEV (reference sequence). CDR3 protein: CASRLSGTGASYEQYF. The CDR3 DNA follows: TGTGCCAGCCGTCTTTCCGGGACAGGGGCCTCCTACGAGCAGTACTTC.

For the CDR3, the DNA is TGTGCCAGCAGTCAAATAAACAGGGGGAGTGAGCAGTACTTC. It translates to CASSQINRGSEQYF. The chain combines TRBV27 with TRBJ2-7; 8 bases align to TRBD1. CDR3 length equals 14 residues. Germline CDR1 is MNHEY and CDR2 is SMNVEV (reference sequence). V was pared by 5 bases and J by 7 bases, with 10 bases of the junction left unmatched.

This rearrangement joins TRBV11-1 to TRBJ1-1; the D is unclear. Germline CDR1 and CDR2: SGHAT and FQDESV (reference sequence). V shed 3 bases and J shed 3 bases, with 11 bases lying between them. The CDR3 is made up of 14 amino acids. CDR3: CASSLGGADTEAFF. CDR3 nucleotides: TGTGCCAGCAGCTTGGGAGGTGCGGACACTGAAGCTTTCTTT.

The rearrangement joins TRBV30 to TRBJ1-3, with a possible D match to TRBD1 (5 bases). Trimming removed 3 bases from V and 0 bases from J, with 9 bases in between. CDR3 size: 14 residues. In germline, CDR1 is GTSNPN, CDR2 SVGIG (reference sequence). CDR3 sequence: CAWRFGGSGNTIYF. Here the CDR3 DNA reads TGTGCCTGGAGATTCGGGGGCTCTGGAAACACCATATATTTT.

The chain carries TRBV9 and TRBJ2-7, with TRBD2 matching over 7 bases. CDR1 is SGDLS, CDR2 YYNGEE, per germline. The CDR3 totals 16 residues. The V segment lost 4 bases and the J segment 3 bases; nucleotides outside the gene matches: 13. The CDR3 loop reads CASSSSPTSRSYEQYF. CDR3 sequence (DNA): TGTGCCAGCAGCTCCTCCCCGACTAGCCGGAGCTACGAGCAGTACTTC.

The chain is built from TRBV9 and TRBJ2-2; D is ambiguous. CDR3 size: 15 residues. Looked up from germline, CDR1 is SGDLS and CDR2 is YYNGEE. V lost 4 bases to trimming and J lost 5 bases, with 15 bases between them. CDR3 sequence: CASSPLTRVTGELFF. CDR3 bases: TGTGCCAGCAGCCCCCTTACTCGCGTTACCGGGGAGCTGTTTTTT.

For the CDR3, the DNA is TGTGCCAGCAGTTTAGGGGGGATTGATGAAAAACTGTTTTTT. As protein: CASSLGGIDEKLFF. The chain employs TRBV28 and TRBJ1-4; D is perhaps TRBD1 (5 bases). Germline loops: CDR1 MDHEN, CDR2 SYDVKM. Trimming removed 2 bases from V and 6 bases from J, with 10 bases in between. This CDR3 region has 14 residues.

The chain is built from TRBV28 and TRBJ1-1; 8 bases agree with TRBD1. CDR1 is MDHEN, CDR2 SYDVKM, per germline. With V trimmed by 7 bases and J by 0 bases, 16 bases remained unmatched. The length of the CDR3 is 18 residues. The CDR3 DNA is TGTGCCAGCAACTCCCCGGGACAGGTTGGTTCCATGAACACTGAAGCTTTCTTT. It specifies CASNSPGQVGSMNTEAFF.

V and J are TRBV11-3 and TRBJ2-1; D is ambiguous. Germline CDR1 reads SGHNT; CDR2 reads YENEEA. The CDR3 covers 12 residues. With 5 bases removed from V and 7 bases from J, the gap between germline ends came to 9 bases. The CDR3 DNA reads as TGTGCCAGCAGCCTAGGCCGGAATGAGCAGTTCTTC. Amino acids: CASSLGRNEQFF.

Only one count was recorded for this clone. The DNA of the CDR3 is TGTGCCAGCATCCTCGGGGACAGGGCCAATGAGCAGTTCTTC. Encoded protein: CASILGDRANEQFF. The chain joins TRBV28 to TRBJ2-1; TRBD1 aligns across 9 bases. CDR3 length equals 14 residues. Germline-derived CDR1 and CDR2 are MDHEN and SYDVKM. V shed 7 bases, J shed 6 bases, and the junction held 7 bases outside the gene matches.

This clone was counted a single time. This chain joins TRBV25-1 and TRBJ2-2; 9 bases fit TRBD2. Unmatched junction bases numbered 3, after V lost 5 bases and J lost 2 bases. Germline CDR1 MGHDK, CDR2 SYGVNS. This CDR3 has 15 residues. The CDR3 DNA sequence: TGTGCCAGCAGTCCTAGCGGGACAAACACCGGGGAGCTGTTTTTT. Translated: CASSPSGTNTGELFF.

This clone was observed a handful of times. The J gene is TRBJ2-2, the V gene TRBV24-1; D might be TRBD2 (5 bases). V shed 4 bases and J shed 7 bases, with 9 bases lying between them. Germline lookup yields CDR1 KGHDR and CDR2 SFDVKD. This CDR3 is 13 amino acids long. The CDR3 sequence is CATSDRGSGELFF. In nucleotides, the CDR3 is TGTGCCACCAGTGACCGAGGGAGCGGGGAGCTGTTTTTT.

The chain carries TRBV7-3 and TRBJ2-3; D possibly corresponds to TRBD2 (6 bases). Germline CDR1 is SGHTA and CDR2 is FQGTGA. The V and J ends lost 6 bases and 4 bases respectively, with 8 bases between them. The CDR3 is 12 residues long. CDR3 nucleotides: TGTGCCAGCAGTCCGGGGGCAGATACGCAGTATTTT. The encoded protein is CASSPGADTQYF. Combining the CDR3 with reference TRBV7-3 and TRBJ2-3 gives the whole variable domain GAGVSQTPSNKVTEKGKYVELRCDPISGHTALYWYRQSLGQGPEFLIYFQGTGAADDSGLPNDRFFAVRPEGSVSTLKIQRTERGDSAVYLCASSPGADTQYFGPGTRLTVL.

V usage is TRBV28 and J usage is TRBJ1-2; 7 bases align to TRBD1. In germline, CDR1 is MDHEN, CDR2 SYDVKM. J lost 3 bases, V lost 7 bases, and 5 bases had no gene match. The CDR3 is 13 residues long. As DNA, the CDR3 is TGTGCCAGCATAGGGGGCCCGTACTATGGCTACACCTTC. This encodes CASIGGPYYGYTF.

V and J are TRBV6-5 and TRBJ2-4, with TRBD2 matching over 8 bases. V shed 4 bases, J shed 8 bases, and the junction held 4 bases outside the gene matches. The CDR3 has 13 residues. Germline CDR1 reads MNHEY; CDR2 reads SVGAGI. As DNA, the CDR3 is TGTGCCAGCAGTTTCCGGGAGGGAGACATTCAGTACTTC. Its protein product is CASSFREGDIQYF.

The chain carries TRBV5-4 and TRBJ2-3; TRBD2 might be the D (6 bases). From germline, CDR1 is SGHNT and CDR2 YYREEE (reference sequence). V shed 4 bases and J shed 6 bases, with 12 bases lying between them. The CDR3 runs 13 residues. The CDR3 loop reads CASSINRGDTQYF. For the CDR3, the DNA is TGTGCCAGCAGCATAAACCGGGGGGATACGCAGTATTTT.

The rearrangement links TRBV6-5 to TRBJ2-7; 13 bases agree with TRBD2. Germline loops: CDR1 MNHEY, CDR2 SVGAGI. The CDR3 length is 15 residues. Trimming removed 6 bases from V and 5 bases from J; junction bases left unmatched: 7. CDR3 protein: CASRNILAGGNEQYF. The CDR3 nucleotides are TGTGCCAGCAGAAACATACTAGCGGGAGGGAACGAGCAGTACTTC.

The rearrangement uses TRBV4-1 and TRBJ1-5, with no clear D. CDR1 is MGHRA and CDR2 is YSYEKL in the germline V gene. V lost 1 base to trimming and J lost 2 bases, with 9 bases between them. The length of the CDR3 is 15 residues. This CDR3 is CASSQGETRNQPQHF. DNA for the CDR3: TGCGCCAGCAGCCAAGGGGAGACTCGCAATCAGCCCCAGCATTTT.

This sequence joins TRBV29-1 and TRBJ2-7; tentative D call: TRBD2 (5 bases). Germline assignment: CDR1 SQVTM and CDR2 ANQGSEA. This CDR3 is 13 amino acids long. Trimming shortened V by 3 bases and J by 3 bases, and 12 bases separated the two germline ends. The CDR3 coding sequence is TGCAGCGTTGAGTCCGGAGGTGGCTACGAGCAGTACTTC. This sequence encodes CSVESGGGYEQYF.

Only a few counts were recorded for this clone. The rearrangement uses TRBV2 and TRBJ1-1, with D possibly TRBD1 on 6 matching bases. Germline CDR1 SNHLY, CDR2 FYNNEI. The CDR3 consists of 15 residues. As DNA, the CDR3 is TGTGCAACCGGCGGGGGCCACCGCCCGGGCACTGAAGCTTTCTTT. Translated, it gives CATGGGHRPGTEAFF.

The rearrangement joins TRBV4-1 to TRBJ2-7; 10 nucleotides match TRBD2. Germline V gene lookup returns CDR1 MGHRA and CDR2 YSYEKL. The junction had 11 bases not matched to a gene; V was cut back by 0 bases and J by 3 bases. The CDR3 spans 18 residues. The CDR3 spells CASSQDDVTSGVDYEQYF. The CDR3 DNA is TGCGCCAGCAGCCAAGACGACGTTACTAGCGGGGTAGACTACGAGCAGTACTTC.

The chain carries TRBV2 and TRBJ1-1; D gene unclear. The ends were cut back, 3 bases at V and 9 bases at J, with 5 bases in the middle. CDR1 and CDR2 from the germline V gene are SNHLY and FYNNEI. CDR3 length equals 10 residues. This CDR3 is CASSDSKAFF. CDR3 DNA: TGTGCCAGCAGTGATTCTAAAGCTTTCTTT.

About this clone itself: Other DNA sequences from this sample encode an identical CDR3 as well. The V gene is TRBV9, the J gene TRBJ1-2, with 9 bases fitting TRBD1. Germline V CDR1 and CDR2: SGDLS, YYNGEE. There are 14 residues in the CDR3. Trimming removed 2 bases from V and 2 bases from J; junction bases left unmatched: 1. The CDR3 reads CASSVGTGNYGYTF. CDR3 coding DNA: TGTGCCAGCAGCGTCGGGACAGGGAACTATGGCTACACCTTC.

The chain joins TRBV29-1 to TRBJ2-7; TRBD2 matches 9 bases. Looked up from germline, CDR1 is SQVTM and CDR2 is ANQGSEA. This CDR3 is 15 amino acids long. Losses at the gene ends were 0 bases for V and 3 bases for J; bases not matched to a gene: 6. CDR3 protein: CSVEDLAGRFYEQYF. The CDR3 DNA follows: TGCAGCGTTGAAGATCTAGCGGGGAGGTTCTACGAGCAGTACTTC.

V and J are TRBV19 and TRBJ2-2; D is possibly TRBD1 (5 bases). Germline loops: CDR1 LNHDA, CDR2 SQIVND (reference sequence). V lost 7 bases and J 1 base, leaving 10 bases between the germline ends. The CDR3 has 14 residues. The CDR3 reads CASIAGLNTGELFF. The CDR3 DNA is TGTGCCAGTATCGCAGGGTTGAACACCGGGGAGCTGTTTTTT.